This T cell receptor (beta chain) was obtained from a study of T cells in Graves' hyperthyroidism and ophthalmopathy. The CDR3 has 13 amino acids. Germline trimming cut 5 bases from V and 3 bases from J; bases unmatched to any gene: 3. The V gene's germline CDR1 is MGHDK and CDR2 SYGVNS. Amplified TCR beta CDR3 regions came from RNA transcripts. A set of HTBI primers served as the primers for a first-round RT-PCR of the TCR CDR3. TCRdb reanalysed the multiplex PCR reads using MiXCR and keeps one entry per CDR3 protein. The data hold approximately 360,000 distinct CDR3 sequences, with 20% to 25% observed a single time.

Sequencing input: blood. The clonotype comes from a man between 45 and 60 years old with Graves' hyperthyroidism. The chain joins TRBV25-1 to TRBJ2-7, with 8 positions matching TRBD1. CDR3 in DNA: TGTGCCAGCAGTATGGGGACAGGCTACGAGCAGTACTTC. Translating it yields CASSMGTGYEQYF.